Following are 31 T cell receptor beta chains from one sample sequenced in a study of T-cell reconstitution after alpha-beta-depleted transplantation in children. TCRbeta library preparation incorporated unique molecular identifiers. Via MiXCR, TCRdb re-called the PCR reads, giving one row per CDR3 protein. In the table there are approximately 350,000 distinct CDR3 sequences, about an eighth of which are singletons. This specimen was PBMCs, taken from the stem cell graft. The receptors were sampled from a human donor who donated a stem cell graft to a child with Fanconi anemia.

The rearrangement links TRBV29-1 to TRBJ1-1; D is undetermined. Germline lookup yields CDR1 SQVTM and CDR2 ANQGSEA. The CDR3 has 13 amino acids. Between the trimmed V and J ends, which lost 3 bases and 5 bases, there was a span of 13 bases. Here the CDR3 reads CSVEAAIGTEAFF. CDR3 DNA sequence: TGCAGCGTTGAGGCGGCTATAGGGACTGAAGCTTTCTTT.

The J gene is TRBJ1-1, the V gene TRBV20-1; D call uncertain. This CDR3 contains 13 residues. Between the trimmed V and J ends, which lost 5 bases and 1 base, there was a span of 11 bases. Germline CDR1 reads DFQATT; CDR2 reads SNEGSKA (reference sequence). The CDR3 DNA sequence: TGCAGTGCTCCTGCGGACGCGAACACTGAAGCTTTCTTT. It is translated as CSAPADANTEAFF.

This clonotype was detected many times. The chain combines TRBV2 with TRBJ1-6, with D possibly being TRBD1 (5 bases). V lost 8 bases, J lost 6 bases, and 8 bases lay in between. Germline lookup yields CDR1 SNHLY and CDR2 FYNNEI. The CDR3 covers 12 residues. Here the CDR3 DNA reads TGTGCCAGCTCAGGGACTAATTCACCCCTCCACTTT. This encodes CASSGTNSPLHF.

The chain has TRBV10-2 and TRBJ2-7; no clear D. Per germline, CDR1 WSHSY and CDR2 SAAADI. The CDR3 spans 15 residues. V lost 2 bases and J lost 0, with 11 bases in between. The CDR3 spells CASSEMRWSSYEQYV. For the CDR3, the DNA is TGCGCCAGCAGTGAGATGAGATGGAGCTCCTACGAGCAGTACGTC.

The CDR3 bases are TGTGCCAGCAGCCAAGAAGCCAATTCTAACTATGGCTACACCTTC. Protein: CASSQEANSNYGYTF. The chain carries TRBV4-2 and TRBJ1-2, with D uncertain. V was shortened by 0 bases and J by 0 bases, with 8 bases between the two germline ends. The CDR3 contains 15 residues. The germline V gene encodes CDR1 LGHNA and CDR2 YNFKEQ.

Many counts were recorded for this clonotype. The gene calls are TRBV11-2 and TRBJ1-1; D not certain. CDR1 is SGHAT, CDR2 FQNNGV, per germline. The V gene lost 2 bases and the J gene lost 8 bases, with 6 bases spanning the gap. This CDR3 spans 11 amino acids. CDR3 loop: CASSLNWEAFF. CDR3 nucleotides: TGTGCCAGCAGCTTAAATTGGGAAGCTTTCTTT.

This clonotype was recorded many times. One end of the junction is discordant with germline, which a read error may explain. The J gene is TRBJ1-1, the V gene TRBV2, with D uncertain. CDR3 length equals 14 residues. The germline gives CDR1 SNHLY, CDR2 FYNNEI. The DNA for the CDR3 is TGTGCCAGCAGGGAAGGATACATTATTACTGAAGCTTTCTTT. Residues: CASREGYIITEAFF.

About this clonotype itself: Just one base apart from a much larger clone, this may be a read error. V usage is TRBV3-1 and J usage is TRBJ2-5, with unresolved D. This CDR3 spans 11 amino acids. V was trimmed by 3 bases and J by 5 bases, leaving 4 bases between them. The germline V gene encodes CDR1 LGHDT and CDR2 YNNKEL (reference sequence). The CDR3 DNA sequence: TGTGCCAGCAGCCAGAACGAGACCCAGTACTTC. It specifies CASSQNETQYF.

In its sample, this clonotype was seen a few times. The chain is built from TRBV7-2 and TRBJ2-7, with D tentatively TRBD1 (6 bases). The CDR3 length is 16 residues. CDR1 is SGHTA and CDR2 is FQGNSA in the germline V gene. V gave up 3 bases and J gave up 1 base, with 16 bases separating them. This CDR3 reads CASSFRGNSGSYEQYF. The CDR3 DNA reads TGTGCCAGCAGCTTTAGGGGGAATAGTGGGTCCTACGAGCAGTACTTC.

This clonotype was found a few times. The CDR3 loop reads CSSRQPSTDTQYF. CDR3 nucleotides: TGCAGCTCCAGACAGCCGAGCACAGATACGCAGTATTTT. This chain uses TRBV29-1 with TRBJ2-3, with D possibly TRBD1 on 5 matching bases. The germline V gene has CDR1 SQVTM and CDR2 ANQGSEA. V lost 8 bases and J lost 0, with 12 bases in between. This CDR3 is 13 amino acids long.

This clonotype turned up a few times. V usage is TRBV12-3 or TRBV12-4 and J usage is TRBJ1-5; D ambiguous. CDR3 length: 13 residues. V lost 5 bases to trimming and J lost 9 bases, with 14 bases between them. This CDR3 is CASSLTTLRPQHF. The CDR3 DNA sequence: TGTGCCAGCAGTCTAACAACATTACGGCCCCAGCATTTT.

Many counts were recorded for this clonotype. The chain has TRBV6-1 and TRBJ2-1; 9 nucleotides agree with TRBD1. The germline V gene encodes CDR1 MNHNS and CDR2 SASEGT. CDR3 length equals 14 residues. V lost 6 bases to trimming and J lost 6 bases; unmatched junction nucleotides: 6. CDR3 in DNA: TGTGCCAGCAGGGCGACAGGGGGGATCAATGAGCAGTTCTTC. It yields the protein CASRATGGINEQFF.

This clonotype was found many times. The genes are TRBV4-3 and TRBJ2-1, with D hard to call. CDR1 and CDR2 from the germline V gene are LGHNA and YSLEER. V was pared by 0 bases and J by 2 bases, with 8 bases between. This CDR3 spans 15 amino acids. In nucleotides, the CDR3 is TGCGCCAGCAGCCAAGACCGTGGGACCTACAATGAGCAGTTCTTC. It is translated as CASSQDRGTYNEQFF.

At least ten counts were recorded for this clonotype. The chain carries TRBV4-2 and TRBJ2-5; D is unresolved. The CDR3 loop spans 13 amino acids. Germline V gives CDR1 LGHNA, CDR2 YNFKEQ. The V end lost 4 bases, the J end lost 4 bases, and 10 bases lay between the germline ends. The CDR3 DNA follows: TGTGCCAGCAGCCGGGAAGTTAGAGAGACCCAGTACTTC. Its translation: CASSREVRETQYF.

There are many counts of this clonotype. The chain recombines TRBV12-3 or TRBV12-4 with TRBJ2-1; 7 positions match TRBD1. The CDR3 runs 14 residues. The J segment lost 10 bases and the V segment lost 5 bases, leaving 11 bases of the junction unmatched. The CDR3 DNA sequence: TGTGCCAGCAGTCCGACAGGGCGGCCGGGGGAGCAGTTCTTC. Protein: CASSPTGRPGEQFF.

This clonotype was picked up a small number of times. The chain links TRBV6-5 to TRBJ1-1; D is unclear. CDR3 length: 13 residues. The V and J ends lost 0 bases and 7 bases respectively, with 9 bases between them. In germline, CDR1 is MNHEY, CDR2 SVGAGI. The CDR3 DNA follows: TGTGCCAGCAGTTACTCGATGGAGGGTGAAGCTTTCTTT. This gives the protein CASSYSMEGEAFF.

The V and J genes are TRBV20-1 and TRBJ2-5, with 8 bases aligning to TRBD1. V lost 4 bases and J lost 5; bases outside the gene matches: 9. Germline-derived CDR1 and CDR2 are DFQATT and SNEGSKA (reference sequence). This CDR3 is 14 amino acids long. Written as DNA, the CDR3 is TGCAGTGCTACCGCCGGACAGGGCCCGGAGACCCAGTACTTC. Its protein is CSATAGQGPETQYF.

CDR3 DNA sequence: TGCGCCAGCAGCCAAGGATGCAACAGCTCCACAGATACGCAGTATTTT. This codes for CASSQGCNSSTDTQYF. This chain joins TRBV4-3 and TRBJ2-3, with D unresolved. The germline V and J ends were trimmed by 1 base and 2 bases, with 13 bases remaining between them. Germline values: CDR1 LGHNA, CDR2 YSLEER. This CDR3 contains 16 residues.

This clonotype was counted between two and nine times. This chain links TRBV4-1 with TRBJ2-5, with D uncertain. CDR3 size: 14 residues. Germline assignment: CDR1 MGHRA and CDR2 YSYEKL. V lost 5 bases and J lost 2, with 12 bases in between. This CDR3 is CASSSPDPQETQYF. In nucleotides, the CDR3 is TGCGCCAGCAGCAGTCCAGACCCACAAGAGACCCAGTACTTC.

The chain combines TRBV15 with TRBJ2-3; tentatively, D is TRBD2 (7 bases). Trimming stripped 5 bases from V and 2 bases from J, with 17 bases between. CDR3 length equals 16 residues. From germline, CDR1 is LNHNV and CDR2 YYDKDF (reference sequence). CDR3 coding DNA: TGTGCCACCAGCTCAAGAAGGGGGGGCTTCACAGATACGCAGTATTTT. Its protein product is CATSSRRGGFTDTQYF.

There are many counts of this clonotype. The genes are TRBV6-1 and TRBJ2-1; TRBD1 matches 7 bases. The germline gives CDR1 MNHNS, CDR2 SASEGT. CDR3 length: 16 amino acids. The trim removed 3 bases at V and 2 bases at J, leaving 7 bases unmatched. The CDR3 DNA sequence: TGTGCCAGCAGTGAGTACAGGGGATTCCCCTACAATGAGCAGTTCTTC. Protein product: CASSEYRGFPYNEQFF.

This clonotype was detected ten times or more. V usage is TRBV27 and J usage is TRBJ2-1, with D possibly matching TRBD2 (6 bases). Trimming removed 2 bases from V and 3 bases from J, with 8 bases in between. Germline V lookup: CDR1 MNHEY, CDR2 SMNVEV (reference sequence). The CDR3 extends over 14 amino acids. DNA for the CDR3: TGTGCCAGCAGTTTAGGAGGGAACTACAATGAGCAGTTCTTC. Its protein product is CASSLGGNYNEQFF.

This clonotype was observed at least ten times. This chain uses TRBV12-3 or TRBV12-4 with TRBJ2-5; tentatively, D is TRBD1 or TRBD2 (5 bases each). The CDR3 length is 12 residues. The germline V and J ends were trimmed by 5 bases and 6 bases, with 10 bases remaining between them. The DNA of the CDR3 is TGTGCCAGCAGTCGAGAGGGGAAGACCCAGTACTTC. This gives the protein CASSREGKTQYF.

This clonotype showed up many times. The rearrangement links TRBV28 to TRBJ2-2; 10 bases line up with TRBD2. V was pared by 5 bases and J by 0 bases, with 3 bases of the junction left unmatched. CDR3 length: 16 residues. Per germline, CDR1 MDHEN and CDR2 SYDVKM. Written as DNA, the CDR3 is TGTGCCAGCAGTGGACTAGCGGCCCCGAACACCGGGGAGCTGTTTTTT. Translating it yields CASSGLAAPNTGELFF.

The chain recombines TRBV20-1 with TRBJ2-7; TRBD2 matches 8 bases. The CDR3 is 13 amino acids. Germline lookup yields CDR1 DFQATT and CDR2 SNEGSKA (reference sequence). Unmatched junction bases numbered 4, after V lost 6 bases and J lost 0 bases. Written as DNA, the CDR3 is TGCAGTGCGTTCGGGACTAGCTCCTACGAGCAGTACTTC. Encoded protein: CSAFGTSSYEQYF.

This chain connects TRBV7-2 to TRBJ2-1, with D uncertain. CDR1 and CDR2 (germline): SGHTA, FQGNSA. V dropped 5 bases and J dropped 7 bases, with 12 bases sitting between them. CDR3 length: 13 amino acids. The CDR3: CASSQSAVNEQFF. In nucleotides, the CDR3 is TGTGCCAGCAGCCAATCGGCGGTTAATGAGCAGTTCTTC.

The rearrangement joins TRBV29-1 to TRBJ1-2; TRBD1 is a possible D gene (6 bases). V was pared by 5 bases and J by 7 bases, with 17 bases between. CDR1 and CDR2 from the germline V gene are SQVTM and ANQGSEA. The CDR3 has 13 residues. This CDR3 is CSVRDTPRPGYTF. DNA of the CDR3: TGCAGCGTTCGGGACACCCCGCGGCCTGGCTACACCTTC. Variable domain in full (rest from reference TRBV29-1 and TRBJ1-2): SAVISQKPSRDICQRGTSLTIQCQVDSQVTMMFWYRQQPGQSLTLIATANQGSEATYESGFVIDKFPISRPNLTFSTLTVSNMSPEDSSIYLCSVRDTPRPGYTFGSGTRLTVV.

A note on this clonotype: A much larger clone sits a single nucleotide away, making a read error possible. This chain joins TRBV15 and TRBJ2-5, with no clear D. Germline values: CDR1 LNHNV, CDR2 YYDKDF (reference sequence). The CDR3 is 13 residues long. The V and J ends lost 2 bases and 7 bases respectively, with 11 bases between them. CDR3 sequence reads: CATSRPSRWTQYF. CDR3 nucleotide sequence: TGTGCCACCAGCAGACCCTCCCGATGGACCCAGTACTTC.

This clonotype was observed a few times. J is TRBJ2-5 and V is TRBV5-1; 9 nucleotides align to TRBD1. J lost 5 bases, V lost 2 bases, and 7 bases had no gene match. The CDR3 totals 15 residues. Germline CDR1 is SGHRS and CDR2 is YFSETQ. CDR3 bases: TGCGCCAGCAGCTTTTCACAGGGGGCGGGGGAGACCCAGTACTTC. Protein: CASSFSQGAGETQYF.

This clonotype turned up a few times. The V call is TRBV28, the J call TRBJ2-7; 7 bases are shared with TRBD2. The J segment lost 1 base and the V segment lost 4 bases, leaving 7 bases of the junction unmatched. This CDR3 has 15 amino acids. Germline values: CDR1 MDHEN, CDR2 SYDVKM. CDR3 in DNA: TGTGCCAGCAGTTCGGTTGGGGGGGGTTCCTACGAGCAGTACGTC. Translated: CASSSVGGGSYEQYV.

The chain couples TRBV7-9 to TRBJ2-1; 12 bases map to TRBD2. The CDR3 spans 16 residues. Trimming took 0 bases from V and 8 from J; bases not matched to a gene: 5. CDR1 SEHNR and CDR2 FQNEAQ come from the germline V gene (reference sequence). CDR3 protein: CASSLARLAGVDEQFF. DNA of the CDR3: TGTGCCAGCAGCTTAGCCAGACTAGCGGGGGTGGATGAGCAGTTCTTC. The full variable domain, with the rest looked up from reference TRBV7-9 and TRBJ2-1, is DTGVSQNPRHKITKRGQNVTFRCDPISEHNRLYWYRQTLGQGPEFLTYFQNEAQLEKSRLLSDRFSAERPKGSFSTLEIQRTEQGDSAMYLCASSLARLAGVDEQFFGPGTRLTVL.